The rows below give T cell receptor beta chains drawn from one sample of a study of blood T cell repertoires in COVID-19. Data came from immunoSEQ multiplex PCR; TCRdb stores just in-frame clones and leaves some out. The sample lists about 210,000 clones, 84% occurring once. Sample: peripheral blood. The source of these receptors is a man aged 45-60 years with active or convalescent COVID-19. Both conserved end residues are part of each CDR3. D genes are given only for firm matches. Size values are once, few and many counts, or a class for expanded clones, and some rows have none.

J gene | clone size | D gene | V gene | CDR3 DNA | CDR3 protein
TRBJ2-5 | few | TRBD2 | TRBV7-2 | TGTGCCAGCAGCTTAGGACTAGCGGGGGCCTTCCAAGAGACCCAGTACTTC | CASSLGLAGAFQETQYF
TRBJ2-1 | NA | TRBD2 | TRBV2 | TGTGCCACCAGGGGTGGACTAGCGGGAGAAAATGAGCAGTTCTTC | CATRGGLAGENEQFF
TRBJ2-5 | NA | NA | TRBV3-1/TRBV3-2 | TGTGCCAGCACCCATACCAGAATCCCACAAGAGACCCAGTACTTC | CASTHTRIPQETQYF
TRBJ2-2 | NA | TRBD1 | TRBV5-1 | TGCGCCAGCAGCTCCCCTCACAGGGGCACCGGGGAGCTGTTTTTT | CASSSPHRGTGELFF
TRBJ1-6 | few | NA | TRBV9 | TGTGCCAGCAGCGTGGCTGGACAGAGCTCCTATAATTCACCCCTCCACTTT | CASSVAGQSSYNSPLHF
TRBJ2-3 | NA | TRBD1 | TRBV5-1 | TGCGCCAGCAGCGTCACAGGGGAAGATACGCAGTATTTT | CASSVTGEDTQYF
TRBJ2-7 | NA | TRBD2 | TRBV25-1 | TGTGCCAGCAGCCGCGGGAGAGGGTCCTACGAGCAGTACTTC | CASSRGRGSYEQYF
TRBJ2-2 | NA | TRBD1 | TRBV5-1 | TGCGCCAGCAGCTTGGAGGGGGCGGACACCGGGGAGCTGTTTTTT | CASSLEGADTGELFF
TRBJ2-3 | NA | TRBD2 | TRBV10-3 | TGTGCCATCAATACGACGTTAGCGGGGGTAGAAGATACGCAGTATTTT | CAINTTLAGVEDTQYF
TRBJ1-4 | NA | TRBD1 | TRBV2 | TGTGCCAGCAGTGAAGAGGGGGCGTATGAAAAACTGTTTTTT | CASSEEGAYEKLFF
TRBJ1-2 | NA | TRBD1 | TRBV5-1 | TGCGCCAGCAGCTTCGCCGAGGGACAGAGATTCTATGGCTACACCTTC | CASSFAEGQRFYGYTF
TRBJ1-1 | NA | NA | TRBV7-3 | TGTGCCAGCAGCTTATCAGTGGACACTGAAGCTTTCTTT | CASSLSVDTEAFF
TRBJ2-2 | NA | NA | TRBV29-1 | TGCAGCGCCTGCCGCAGGGTAGCCGGGGAGCTGTTTTTT | CSACRRVAGELFF
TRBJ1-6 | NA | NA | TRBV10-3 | TGTGCCATCAGTGCAGGGCAGGGTTCACCCCTCCACTTT | CAISAGQGSPLHF
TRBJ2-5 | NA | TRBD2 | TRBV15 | TGTGCCACCAGCAGCCTGTGGACTAGCGGGAGGGGAGAGACCCAGTACTTC | CATSSLWTSGRGETQYF
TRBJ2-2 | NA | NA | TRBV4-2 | TGTGCCAGCAGCCAAGTCCAAGGCGCGGGGACCTGGACCGGGGAGCTGTTTTTT | CASSQVQGAGTWTGELFF
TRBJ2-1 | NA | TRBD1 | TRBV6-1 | TGTGCCAGCAGTGAAGTCGTGCAGGGGGCGAATGAGCAGTTCTTC | CASSEVVQGANEQFF
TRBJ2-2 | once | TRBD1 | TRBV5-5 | TGTGCCAGCAGCTACCCGGTGGGACAGGGGAAAACCGGGGAGCTGTTTTTT | CASSYPVGQGKTGELFF
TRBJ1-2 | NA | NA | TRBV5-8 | TGTGCCAGCAGCTTTTTTTCGGGGGGGAGTGATGGCTACACCTTC | CASSFFSGGSDGYTF
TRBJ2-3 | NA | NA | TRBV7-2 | TGTGCCAGCAGTCCTCCGACAGATACGCAGTATTTT | CASSPPTDTQYF
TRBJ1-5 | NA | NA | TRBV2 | TGTGCCAGCAGTGTGGGGCCGGGGGATCAGCCCCAGCATTTT | CASSVGPGDQPQHF
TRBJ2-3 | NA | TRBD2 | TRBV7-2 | TGTGCCAGCAGCCCAAGACTAGCGGGCGCAGATACGCAGTATTTT | CASSPRLAGADTQYF
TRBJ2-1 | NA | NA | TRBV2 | TGTGCCAGCAGGACGACAGAGCTTCGGTTCTTC | CASRTTELRFF
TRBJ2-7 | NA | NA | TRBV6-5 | TGTGCCAGCAGCCCCGAGACGCGGACCTACGAGCAGTACTTC | CASSPETRTYEQYF
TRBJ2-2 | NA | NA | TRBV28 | TGTGCCAGCAGTTCCCCGGGACACCCAACGAACACCGGGGAGCTGTTTTTT | CASSSPGHPTNTGELFF
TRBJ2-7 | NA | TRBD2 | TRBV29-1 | TGCAGCGTCCCGGGACTAGCGTTCTACGAGCAGTACTTC | CSVPGLAFYEQYF
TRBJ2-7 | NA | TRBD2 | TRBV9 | TGTGCCAGCAGCGCCACTAGCGGGAGTAGAAACGAGCAGTACTTC | CASSATSGSRNEQYF
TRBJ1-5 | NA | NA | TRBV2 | TGTGCCAGCAGTGAACCCGGACGGCGGACAAATCAGCCCCAGCATTTT | CASSEPGRRTNQPQHF
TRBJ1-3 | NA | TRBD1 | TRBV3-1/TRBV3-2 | TGTGCCAGCAGCTTACATCTCGACAGGGCTTCTGGAAACACCATATATTTT | CASSLHLDRASGNTIYF